This entry features one TCR beta chain sequence. Its antigen is as yet unknown. This entry belongs to a study of T cell responses to AZD1222 COVID-19 vaccine. Using immunoSEQ multiplex PCR, the repertoire was profiled, and TCRdb retains in-frame clones only, with some absent. The sample lists 120,000 to 150,000 clones; approximately 93% were seen once. Germline V lookup: CDR1 MGHRA, CDR2 YSYEKL. The CDR3 runs 13 residues. The V end lost 4 bases, the J end lost 8 bases, and 14 bases lay between the germline ends. Study-wide results and limits: Repertoire sampling occurred only after the peak T cell response. With two AZD1222 doses given, Spike-specific TCR breadth and depth both rose.

Sequences were derived from peripheral blood, sampled on day 0 of MenACWY control vaccination. The receptor's source is an adult in good health. The chain carries TRBV4-1 and TRBJ1-1; D is ambiguous. CDR3 in amino acids: CASSPLPGQEAFF. The CDR3 coding sequence is TGCGCCAGCAGCCCCCTGCCCGGCCAGGAAGCTTTCTTT.